This TCR beta chain derives from a study of a mutant IDH1 vaccine in newly diagnosed glioma. In the study overall: Vaccination was launched 4-6 weeks after radiotherapy alone, or with temozolomide cycles. A roughly 62% male, 37.5% female split and a mean age of about 40 years characterized treated patients. Earlier therapy was either radiotherapy, temozolomide, or both, and most got both. Week 47 marked visit V13, whereas week 35 marked visit V12.

Concerning this clone itself: What it recognizes is unknown.

Per the germline V gene, CDR1 is MGHDK and CDR2 is SYGVNS. V was pared by 8 bases and J by 3 bases, with 10 bases between. The CDR3 has 12 residues. Here immunoSEQ multiplex PCR was the method, and the copy in TCRdb shows in-frame clones only, minus some. The sample consists of tens of thousands of clones, 74% of them appearing once. Time point indicated: week 35, safety follow-up. Each dose delivered 300 ug of mutant IDH1 20-mer peptide subcutaneously with imiquimod. The sample was PBMCs, taken from a glioma patient whose treatment included an IDH1 peptide vaccine. The clonotype comes from a man aged 45-60 years with glioma. This chain links TRBV25-1 with TRBJ1-2; D uncertain. CDR3 region: CASFGLDYGYTF. As DNA, the CDR3 is TGTGCCAGCTTTGGCCTGGACTATGGCTACACCTTC.